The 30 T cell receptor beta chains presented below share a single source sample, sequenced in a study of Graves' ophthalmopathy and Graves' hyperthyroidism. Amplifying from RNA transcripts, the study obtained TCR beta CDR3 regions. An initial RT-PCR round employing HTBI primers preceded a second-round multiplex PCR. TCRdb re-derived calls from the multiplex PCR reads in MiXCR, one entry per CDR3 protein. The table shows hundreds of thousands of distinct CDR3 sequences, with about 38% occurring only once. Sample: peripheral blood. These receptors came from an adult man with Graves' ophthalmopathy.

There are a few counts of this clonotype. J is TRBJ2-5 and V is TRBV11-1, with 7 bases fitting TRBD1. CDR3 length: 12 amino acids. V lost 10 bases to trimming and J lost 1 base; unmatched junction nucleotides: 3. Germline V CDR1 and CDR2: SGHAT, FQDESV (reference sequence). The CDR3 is CATRGSQETQYF. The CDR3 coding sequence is TGTGCCACCAGGGGGAGCCAAGAGACCCAGTACTTC.

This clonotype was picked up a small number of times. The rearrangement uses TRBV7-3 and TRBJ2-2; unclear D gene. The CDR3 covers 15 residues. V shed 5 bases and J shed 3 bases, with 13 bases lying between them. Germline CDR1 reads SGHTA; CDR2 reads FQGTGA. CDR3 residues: CASSQWGTDTGELFF. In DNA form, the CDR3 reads TGTGCCAGCAGCCAATGGGGAACAGACACCGGGGAGCTGTTTTTT.

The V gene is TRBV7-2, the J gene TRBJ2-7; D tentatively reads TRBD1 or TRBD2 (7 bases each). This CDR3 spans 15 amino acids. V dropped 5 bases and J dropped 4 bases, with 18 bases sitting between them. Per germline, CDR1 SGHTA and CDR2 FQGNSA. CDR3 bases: TGTGCCAGCAGCCAAAGGGGAGGGGGCGTTTACGAGCAGTACTTC. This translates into CASSQRGGGVYEQYF.

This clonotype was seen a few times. The chain's CDR3 is CASSLSGVYQETQYF. In DNA form, the CDR3 reads TGTGCCAGCAGTTTATCTGGGGTGTACCAAGAGACCCAGTACTTC. This chain connects TRBV25-1 to TRBJ2-5; D gene uncertain. The CDR3 runs to 15 residues. Trimming took off 5 bases at V and 0 bases at J, with 13 bases between the two ends. CDR1 and CDR2 from the germline V gene are MGHDK and SYGVNS.

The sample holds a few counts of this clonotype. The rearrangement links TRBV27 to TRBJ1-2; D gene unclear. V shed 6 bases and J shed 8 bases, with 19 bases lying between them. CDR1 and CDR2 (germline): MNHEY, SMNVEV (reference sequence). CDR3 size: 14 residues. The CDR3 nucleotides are TGTGCCAGCAGCCTAAACAGAGGGAGCCGAGGCTACACCTTC. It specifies CASSLNRGSRGYTF.

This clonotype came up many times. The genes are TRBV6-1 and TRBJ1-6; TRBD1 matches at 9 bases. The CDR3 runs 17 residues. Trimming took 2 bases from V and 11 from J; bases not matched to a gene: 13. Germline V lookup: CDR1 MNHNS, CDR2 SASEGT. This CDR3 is CASSERLWTGVFAPLHF. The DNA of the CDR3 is TGTGCCAGCAGTGAAAGGTTGTGGACAGGGGTGTTTGCACCCCTCCACTTT.

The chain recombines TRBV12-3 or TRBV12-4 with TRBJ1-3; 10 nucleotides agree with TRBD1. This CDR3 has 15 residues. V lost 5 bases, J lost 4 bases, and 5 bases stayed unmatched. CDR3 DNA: TGTGCCAGCAGTGGAGGGACAGGGGACGGAAACACCATATATTTT. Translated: CASSGGTGDGNTIYF.

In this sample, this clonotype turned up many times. The chain's CDR3 is CSVEGGQVPPYEQYF. The CDR3 nucleotides are TGCAGCGTTGAAGGGGGTCAGGTTCCCCCCTACGAGCAGTACTTC. V and J are TRBV29-1 and TRBJ2-7; no clear D. CDR3 size: 15 residues. Germline values: CDR1 SQVTM, CDR2 ANQGSEA. V dropped 1 base and J dropped 2 bases, with 15 bases sitting between them.

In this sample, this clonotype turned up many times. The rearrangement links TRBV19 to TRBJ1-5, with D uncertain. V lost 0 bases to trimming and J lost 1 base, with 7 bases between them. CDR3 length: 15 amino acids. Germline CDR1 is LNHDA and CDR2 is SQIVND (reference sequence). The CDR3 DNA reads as TGTGCCAGTAGTATAGATAAAGTGAGCAATCAGCCCCAGCATTTT. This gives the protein CASSIDKVSNQPQHF.

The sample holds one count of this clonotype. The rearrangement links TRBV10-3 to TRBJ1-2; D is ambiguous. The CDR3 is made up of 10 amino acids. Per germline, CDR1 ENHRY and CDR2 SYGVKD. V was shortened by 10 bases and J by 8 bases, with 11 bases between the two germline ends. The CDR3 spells CASLLRGYTF. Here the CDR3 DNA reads TGTGCCAGCCTCCTTAGGGGCTACACCTTC.

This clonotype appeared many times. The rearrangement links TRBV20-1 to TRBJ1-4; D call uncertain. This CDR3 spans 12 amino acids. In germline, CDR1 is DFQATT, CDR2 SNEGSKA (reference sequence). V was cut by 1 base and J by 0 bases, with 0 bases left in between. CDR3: CSARATNEKLFF. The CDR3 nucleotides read TGCAGTGCTAGAGCAACTAATGAAAAACTGTTTTTT.

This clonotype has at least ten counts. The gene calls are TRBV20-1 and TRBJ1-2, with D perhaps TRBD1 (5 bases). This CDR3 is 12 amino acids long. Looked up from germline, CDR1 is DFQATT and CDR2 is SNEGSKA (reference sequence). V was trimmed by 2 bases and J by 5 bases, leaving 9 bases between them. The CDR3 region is CSARQGRYGYTF. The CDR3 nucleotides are TGCAGTGCTAGACAGGGTCGGTATGGCTACACCTTC.

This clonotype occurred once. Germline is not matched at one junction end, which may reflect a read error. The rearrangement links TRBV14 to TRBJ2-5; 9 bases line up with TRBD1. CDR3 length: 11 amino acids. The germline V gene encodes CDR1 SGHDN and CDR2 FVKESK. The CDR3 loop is CASSRAGTGNF. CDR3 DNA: TGTGCCAGCAGCCGCGCCGGGACAGGGAACTTC.

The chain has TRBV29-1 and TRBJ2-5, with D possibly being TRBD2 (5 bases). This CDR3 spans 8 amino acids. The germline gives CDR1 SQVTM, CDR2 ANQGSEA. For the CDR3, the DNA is TGCAGTGCGGGGACCCAGTACTTC. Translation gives CSAGTQYF.

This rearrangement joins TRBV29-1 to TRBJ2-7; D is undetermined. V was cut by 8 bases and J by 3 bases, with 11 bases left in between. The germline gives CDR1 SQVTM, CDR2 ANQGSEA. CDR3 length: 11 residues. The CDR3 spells CSQDNGYEQYF. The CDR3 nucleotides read TGCAGCCAAGATAACGGCTACGAGCAGTACTTC.

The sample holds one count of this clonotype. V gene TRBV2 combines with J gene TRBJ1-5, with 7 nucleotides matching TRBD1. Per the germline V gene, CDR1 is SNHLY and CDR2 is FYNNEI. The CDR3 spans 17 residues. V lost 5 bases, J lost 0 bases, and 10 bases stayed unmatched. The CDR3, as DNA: TGTGCCAGCAGTCCGGGGGACAGAACTTATAGCAATCAGCCCCAGCATTTT. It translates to CASSPGDRTYSNQPQHF.

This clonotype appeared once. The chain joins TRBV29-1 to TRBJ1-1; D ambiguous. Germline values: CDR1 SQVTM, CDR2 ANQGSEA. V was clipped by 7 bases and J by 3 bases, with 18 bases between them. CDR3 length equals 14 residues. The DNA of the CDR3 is TGCAGCGCCGTAGGAGGAAATGGGGACACTGAAGCTTTCTTT. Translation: CSAVGGNGDTEAFF.

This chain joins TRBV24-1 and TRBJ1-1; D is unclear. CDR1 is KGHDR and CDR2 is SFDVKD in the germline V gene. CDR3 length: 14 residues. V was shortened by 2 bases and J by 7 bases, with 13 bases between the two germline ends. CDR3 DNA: TGTGCCACCAGTGATTGGGTCCCCGAGAATGAAGCTTTCTTT. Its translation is CATSDWVPENEAFF.

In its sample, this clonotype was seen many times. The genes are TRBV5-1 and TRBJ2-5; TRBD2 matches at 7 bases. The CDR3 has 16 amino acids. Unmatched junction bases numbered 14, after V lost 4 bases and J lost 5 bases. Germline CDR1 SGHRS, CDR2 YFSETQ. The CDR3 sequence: CASSLSEGAGSETQYF. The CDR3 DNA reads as TGCGCCAGCAGCCTCAGCGAAGGAGCGGGAAGTGAGACCCAGTACTTC.

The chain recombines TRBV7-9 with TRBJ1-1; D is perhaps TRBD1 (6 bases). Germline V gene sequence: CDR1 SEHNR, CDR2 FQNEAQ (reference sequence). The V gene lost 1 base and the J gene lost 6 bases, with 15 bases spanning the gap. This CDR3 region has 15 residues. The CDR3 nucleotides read TGTGCCAGCAGCTTAGTACCGGGCGGGGGCGCTGAAGCTTTCTTT. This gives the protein CASSLVPGGGAEAFF.

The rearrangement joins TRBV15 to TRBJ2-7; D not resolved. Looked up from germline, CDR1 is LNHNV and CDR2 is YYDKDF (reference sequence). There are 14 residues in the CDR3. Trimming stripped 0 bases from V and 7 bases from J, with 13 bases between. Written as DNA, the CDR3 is TGTGCCACCAGCAGAGATTCGGCCAACAATGAGCAGTACTTC. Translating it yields CATSRDSANNEQYF.

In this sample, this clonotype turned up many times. This CDR3 is CASSPPSPGTFNGYTF. The CDR3 DNA reads TGTGCCAGCAGCCCTCCCTCCCCCGGGACATTTAATGGCTACACCTTC. J is TRBJ1-2 and V is TRBV7-9; possible D gene TRBD1, 6 bases. The CDR3 runs 16 residues. Germline CDR1 SEHNR, CDR2 FQNEAQ (reference sequence). The V end lost 5 bases, the J end lost 6 bases, and 22 bases lay between the germline ends.

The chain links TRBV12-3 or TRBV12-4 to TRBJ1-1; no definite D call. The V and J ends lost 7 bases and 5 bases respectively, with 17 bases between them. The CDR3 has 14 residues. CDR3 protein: CASTLQGRQTEAFF. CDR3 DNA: TGTGCCAGCACTCTCCAAGGGCGGCAGACTGAAGCTTTCTTT.

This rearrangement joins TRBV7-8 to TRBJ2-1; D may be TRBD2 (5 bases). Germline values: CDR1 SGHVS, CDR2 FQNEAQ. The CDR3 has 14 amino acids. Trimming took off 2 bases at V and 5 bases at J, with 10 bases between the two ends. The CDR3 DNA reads TGTGCCAGCAGCTTAAGCCTAGCAAACAATGAGCAGTTCTTC. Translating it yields CASSLSLANNEQFF.

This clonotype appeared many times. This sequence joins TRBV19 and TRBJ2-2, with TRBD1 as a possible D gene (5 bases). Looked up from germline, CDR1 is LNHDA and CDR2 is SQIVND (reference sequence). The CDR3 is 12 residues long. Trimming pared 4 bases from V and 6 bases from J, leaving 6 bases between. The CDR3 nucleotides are TGTGCCAGTAGTACAGGGTCCGGGGAGCTGTTTTTT. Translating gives CASSTGSGELFF.

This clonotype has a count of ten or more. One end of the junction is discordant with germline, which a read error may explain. CDR3 DNA sequence: TGCGCCAGCAGCCCCGGGAGCAACTATGGCTACACCTTC. As protein: CASSPGSNYGYTF. The chain combines TRBV9 with TRBJ1-2; D remains unclear. CDR1 and CDR2 (germline): SGDLS, YYNGEE. This CDR3 comprises 13 residues.

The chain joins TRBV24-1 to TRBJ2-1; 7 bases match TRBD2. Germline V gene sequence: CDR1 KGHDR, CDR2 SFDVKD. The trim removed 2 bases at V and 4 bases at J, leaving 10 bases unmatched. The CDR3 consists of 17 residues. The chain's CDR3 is CATSDWGSASGYNEQFF. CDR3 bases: TGTGCCACCAGTGATTGGGGGTCCGCTAGCGGTTACAATGAGCAGTTCTTC.

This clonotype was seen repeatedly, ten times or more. CDR3 loop: CASSYRASEQYF. CDR3 sequence (DNA): TGTGCCAGCAGTTACAGGGCGAGTGAGCAGTACTTC. The chain links TRBV7-2 to TRBJ2-7; D might be TRBD1 (6 bases). Between the trimmed V and J ends, which lost 6 bases and 7 bases, there was a span of 13 bases. The CDR3 extends over 12 amino acids. CDR1 is SGHTA, CDR2 FQGNSA, per germline.

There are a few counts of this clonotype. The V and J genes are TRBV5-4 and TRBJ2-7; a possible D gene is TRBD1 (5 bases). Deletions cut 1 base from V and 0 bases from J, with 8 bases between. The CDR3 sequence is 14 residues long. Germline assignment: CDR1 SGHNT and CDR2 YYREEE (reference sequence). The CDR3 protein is CASSLKGYSYEQYF. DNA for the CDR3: TGTGCCAGCAGCTTGAAGGGGTACTCCTACGAGCAGTACTTC. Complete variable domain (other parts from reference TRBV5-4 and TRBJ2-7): ETGVTQSPTHLIKTRGQQVTLRCSSQSGHNTVSWYQQALGQGPQFIFQYYREEENGRGNFPPRFSGLQFPNYSSELNVNALELDDSALYLCASSLKGYSYEQYFGPGTRLTVT.

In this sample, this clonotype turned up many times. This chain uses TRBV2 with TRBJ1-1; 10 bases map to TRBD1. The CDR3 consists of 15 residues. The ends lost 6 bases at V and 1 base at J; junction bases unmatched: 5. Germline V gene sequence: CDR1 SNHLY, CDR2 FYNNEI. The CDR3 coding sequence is TGTGCCAGCAGGGGAAGACAGGGGGCGAACACTGAAGCTTTCTTT. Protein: CASRGRQGANTEAFF.